This T cell receptor beta chain derives from a study of blood T cell repertoires in COVID-19. Study-level background: Nucleic acid was either cDNA or gDNA, and it came from T cells, B-cell-depleted T cells, or PBMCs.

Trimming stripped 6 bases from V and 7 bases from J, with 9 bases between. The CDR3 runs 12 residues. TCRdb's table, derived via immunoSEQ multiplex PCR, lists solely in-frame clones and lacks some. The profile shows approximately 270,000 clones, approximately 83% of them singletons. Material for sequencing was peripheral blood. The TCR sequence derives from a woman aged 70-85 years with acute or convalescent COVID-19. The V gene is TRBV12-3 or TRBV12-4, the J gene TRBJ2-2, with a weak D call TRBD1 (5 bases). Here the CDR3 DNA reads TGTGCCAGCAGGTCAGGGATCGGGGAGCTGTTTTTT. This codes for CASRSGIGELFF.